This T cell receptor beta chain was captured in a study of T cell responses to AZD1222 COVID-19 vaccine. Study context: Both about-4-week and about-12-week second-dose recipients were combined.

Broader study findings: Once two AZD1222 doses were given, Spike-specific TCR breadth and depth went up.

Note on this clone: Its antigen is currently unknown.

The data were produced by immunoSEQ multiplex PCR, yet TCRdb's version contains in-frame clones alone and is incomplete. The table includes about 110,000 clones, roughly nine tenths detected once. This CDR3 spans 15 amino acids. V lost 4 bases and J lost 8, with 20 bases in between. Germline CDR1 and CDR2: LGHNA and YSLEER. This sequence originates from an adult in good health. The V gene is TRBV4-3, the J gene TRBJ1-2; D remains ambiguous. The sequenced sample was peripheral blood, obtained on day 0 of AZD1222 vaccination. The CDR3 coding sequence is TGCGCCAGCAGCCCACGGGTCCAGTCTCCGGGGGGCTACACCTTC. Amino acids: CASSPRVQSPGGYTF.